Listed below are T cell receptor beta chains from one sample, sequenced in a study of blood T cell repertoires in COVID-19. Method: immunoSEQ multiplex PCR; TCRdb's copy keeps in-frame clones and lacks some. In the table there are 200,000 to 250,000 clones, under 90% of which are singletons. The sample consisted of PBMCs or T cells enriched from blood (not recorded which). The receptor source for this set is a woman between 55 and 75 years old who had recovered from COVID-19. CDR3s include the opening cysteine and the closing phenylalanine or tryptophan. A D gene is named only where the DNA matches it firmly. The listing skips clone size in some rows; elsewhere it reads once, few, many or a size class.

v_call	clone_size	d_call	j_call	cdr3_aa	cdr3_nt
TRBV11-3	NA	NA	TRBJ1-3	CASSSSGHPGNTIYF	TGTGCCAGCAGCTCTTCGGGACACCCTGGAAACACCATATATTTT
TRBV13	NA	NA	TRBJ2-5	CASSLVFGGRETQYF	TGTGCCAGCAGCTTAGTCTTTGGGGGCAGGGAGACCCAGTACTTC
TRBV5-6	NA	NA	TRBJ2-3	CASSLFNGFSTDTQYF	TGTGCCAGCAGCTTATTTAATGGCTTTAGCACAGATACGCAGTATTTT
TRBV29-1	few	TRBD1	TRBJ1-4	CSVVGGRDEKLFF	TGCAGCGTTGTAGGGGGCCGTGATGAAAAACTGTTTTTT
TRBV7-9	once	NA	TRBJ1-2	CASSRSGTQHYGYTF	TGTGCCAGCAGTAGGTCCGGGACTCAGCACTATGGCTACACCTTC
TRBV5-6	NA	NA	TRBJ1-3	CASSLALLDTGNTIYF	TGTGCCAGCAGCTTGGCCCTCCTGGACACTGGAAACACCATATATTTT
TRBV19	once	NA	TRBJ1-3	CASSPQIRSSGNTIYF	TGTGCCAGTAGTCCACAAATCAGAAGCTCTGGAAACACCATATATTTT
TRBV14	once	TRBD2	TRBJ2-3	CASSQDLAGLTDTQYF	TGTGCCAGCAGCCAAGATCTAGCGGGCCTCACAGATACGCAGTATTTT
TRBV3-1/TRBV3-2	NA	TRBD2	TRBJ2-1	CASSQDGGRDVNEQFF	TGTGCCAGCAGCCAAGATGGCGGGAGGGATGTCAATGAGCAGTTCTTC
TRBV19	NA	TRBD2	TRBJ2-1	CASSITSGRSYNEQFF	TGTGCCAGTAGTATTACTAGCGGGAGATCCTACAATGAGCAGTTCTTC
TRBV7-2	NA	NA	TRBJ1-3	CASSLDGALGNTIYF	TGTGCCAGCAGCTTAGATGGGGCCCTTGGAAACACCATATATTTT
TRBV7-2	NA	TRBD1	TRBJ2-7	CASSLKTGGISYEQYF	TGTGCCAGCAGCTTAAAGACAGGGGGCATCTCCTACGAGCAGTACTTC
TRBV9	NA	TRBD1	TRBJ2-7	CASSPLSGQPSYEQYF	TGTGCCAGCAGCCCGCTTTCGGGACAGCCATCCTACGAGCAGTACTTC
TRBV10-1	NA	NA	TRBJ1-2	CASTDSQGRNYGYTF	TGCGCCAGCACTGACTCGCAGGGTCGGAACTATGGCTACACCTTC
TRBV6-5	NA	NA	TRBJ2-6	CASSYGGSGANVLTF	TGTGCCAGCAGTTACGGAGGCTCTGGGGCCAACGTCCTGACTTTC
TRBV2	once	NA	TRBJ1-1	CASSLNSRQGGTEAFF	TGTGCCAGCAGCCTGAACTCCCGACAAGGGGGCACTGAAGCTTTCTTT
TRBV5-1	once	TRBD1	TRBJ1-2	CASSGTGDYGYTF	TGCGCCAGCAGCGGGACAGGGGACTATGGCTACACCTTC
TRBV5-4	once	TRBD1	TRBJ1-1	CASSGTGATEAFF	TGTGCCAGCAGCGGGACAGGGGCCACTGAAGCTTTCTTT
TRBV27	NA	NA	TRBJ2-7	CASSFSGDPYEQYF	TGTGCCAGCAGTTTTTCAGGGGACCCCTACGAGCAGTACTTC
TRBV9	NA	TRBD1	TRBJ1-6	CASSPRQGADSPLHF	TGTGCCAGCAGCCCCCGACAGGGGGCGGATTCACCCCTCCACTTT
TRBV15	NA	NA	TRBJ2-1	CATSRVIRSYNEQFF	TGTGCCACCAGCAGAGTAATCAGATCCTACAATGAGCAGTTCTTC
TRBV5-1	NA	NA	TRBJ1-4	CASSLGQRATNEKLFF	TGCGCCAGCAGCTTGGGACAGAGAGCAACTAATGAAAAACTGTTTTTT
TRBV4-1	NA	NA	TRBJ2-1	CASSTSLGLTITHEQFF	TGCGCCAGCAGCACCTCTTTGGGACTTACTATAACTCATGAGCAGTTCTTC
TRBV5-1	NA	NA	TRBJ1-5	CASSPTGSNQPQHF	TGCGCCAGCAGCCCTACCGGTAGCAATCAGCCCCAGCATTTT
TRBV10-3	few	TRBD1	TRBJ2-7	CAISLLKDRGLHEQYF	TGTGCCATCAGCCTCCTAAAGGACAGGGGCCTTCACGAGCAGTACTTC
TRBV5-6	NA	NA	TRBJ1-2	CASSTTATFVYGYTF	TGTGCCAGCAGCACGACAGCAACCTTCGTCTATGGCTACACCTTC
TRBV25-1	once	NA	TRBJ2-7	CASSDHTSSYEQYF	TGTGCCAGCAGTGACCACACAAGCTCCTACGAGCAGTACTTC
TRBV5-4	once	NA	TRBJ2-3	CASSPLEELHPSTDTQYF	TGTGCCAGCAGCCCACTGGAGGAACTCCATCCTTCCACAGATACGCAGTATTTT
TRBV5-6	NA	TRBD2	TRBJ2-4	CASSLGLADIQYF	TGTGCCAGCAGCTTGGGTCTAGCGGACATTCAGTACTTC
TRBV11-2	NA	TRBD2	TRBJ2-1	CASSSHRLANEQFF	TGTGCCAGCAGCTCCCATAGACTAGCGAATGAGCAGTTCTTC
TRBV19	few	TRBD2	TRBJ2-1	CASSIRGAYNEQFF	TGTGCCAGTAGTATTCGGGGGGCCTACAATGAGCAGTTCTTC
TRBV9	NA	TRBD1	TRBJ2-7	CASSVDQGDSKYEQYF	TGTGCCAGCAGCGTAGATCAGGGGGATAGCAAGTACGAGCAGTACTTC
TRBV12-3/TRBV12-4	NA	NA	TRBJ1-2	CASSFTGFDYTF	TGTGCCAGCAGTTTTACGGGGTTTGACTACACCTTC
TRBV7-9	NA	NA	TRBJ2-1	CASSLGWGVSYNEQFF	TGTGCCAGCAGCTTAGGGTGGGGGGTATCCTACAATGAGCAGTTCTTC
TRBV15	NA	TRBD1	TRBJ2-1	CATLRAGQGVYNEQFF	TGTGCCACCTTAAGGGCAGGTCAGGGGGTTTACAATGAGCAGTTCTTC
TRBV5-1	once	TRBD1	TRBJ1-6	CASSPTGFEGSPLHF	TGCGCCAGCAGCCCGACAGGGTTCGAAGGTTCACCCCTCCACTTT
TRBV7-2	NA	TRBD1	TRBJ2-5	CASSFRTGGGETQYF	TGTGCCAGCAGCTTCAGGACAGGGGGCGGAGAGACCCAGTACTTC
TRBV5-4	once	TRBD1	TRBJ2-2	CASSLGSLGQGFTGELFF	TGTGCCAGCAGCTTAGGAAGCCTGGGACAGGGATTCACCGGGGAGCTGTTTTTT
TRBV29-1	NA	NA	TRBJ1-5	CSVEGQAPGLQHF	TGCAGCGTTGAGGGGCAGGCTCCCGGTCTCCAGCATTTT
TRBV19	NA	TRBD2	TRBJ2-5	CASTDTGTSGRIGETQYF	TGTGCCAGTACCGACACCGGGACTAGCGGGAGAATAGGAGAGACCCAGTACTTC
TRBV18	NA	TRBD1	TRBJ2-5	CASSPPNTRGETQYF	TGTGCCAGCTCACCACCCAACACCAGGGGGGAGACCCAGTACTTC
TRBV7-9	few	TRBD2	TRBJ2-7	CASSFTSGTYEQYF	TGTGCCAGCAGCTTTACTAGCGGAACCTACGAGCAGTACTTC
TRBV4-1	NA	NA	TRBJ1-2	CASSQNSPIYGYTF	TGCGCCAGCAGCCAAAACAGTCCGATCTATGGCTACACCTTC
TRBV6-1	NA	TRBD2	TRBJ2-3	CASSAGTSGRTDTQYF	TGTGCCAGCAGTGCAGGGACTAGCGGTCGCACAGATACGCAGTATTTT
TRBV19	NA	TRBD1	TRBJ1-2	CASSTTGDYGYTF	TGTGCCAGTAGTACCACAGGGGACTATGGCTACACCTTC
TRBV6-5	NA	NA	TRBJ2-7	CASSYSVGQEDYEQYF	TGTGCCAGCAGTTATTCGGTTGGGCAGGAGGACTACGAGCAGTACTTC
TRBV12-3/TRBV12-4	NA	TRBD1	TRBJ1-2	CASRLGQGDGYTF	TGTGCCAGCAGACTTGGACAGGGGGATGGCTACACCTTC
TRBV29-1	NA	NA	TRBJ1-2	CSVYREYDGYTF	TGCAGCGTATACAGGGAGTACGATGGCTACACCTTC
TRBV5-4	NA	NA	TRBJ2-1	CASSLPNSLQEGEQFF	TGTGCCAGCAGCTTGCCAAACTCCTTACAGGAGGGAGAGCAGTTCTTC
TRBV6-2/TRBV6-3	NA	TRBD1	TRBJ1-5	CASSRGQGGDSNQPQHF	TGTGCCAGCAGCCGAGGACAGGGGGGAGATAGCAATCAGCCCCAGCATTTT
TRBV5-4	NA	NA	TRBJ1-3	CASSLKGATGNTIYF	TGTGCCAGCAGCTTGAAAGGGGCGACTGGAAACACCATATATTTT